The entry below gives a single TCR beta chain sequence along with its context. Its antigen remains unknown. V dropped 1 base and J dropped 6 bases, with 16 bases sitting between them. Germline CDR1 reads SGHRS; CDR2 reads YFSETQ. CDR3 length equals 15 residues. Primers included in the PCR were 60 Vbeta and 13 Jbeta primers. Using immunoSEQ multiplex PCR, the repertoire was profiled, and TCRdb retains in-frame clones only, with some absent. The sample holds around 120,000 clones, over 60% seen once. This entry comes from a study of cytomegalovirus exposure and HLA in healthy donors. Study-wide background: Across roughly 400 genotyped donors, just over 80% landed in the Caucasian-associated ancestry cluster. Study results and caveats: TCR beta V- and J-gene trimming, according to a later analysis, was linked to a missense DCLRE1C variant.

The chain combines TRBV5-1 with TRBJ1-2, with D unclear. The sample comprised PBMCs. The sequence was obtained from a human donor in good health. CDR3 DNA sequence: TGCGCCAGCAGCTTGAGTTGGCGGAACGGGAATGGCTACACCTTC. Translated: CASSLSWRNGNGYTF.